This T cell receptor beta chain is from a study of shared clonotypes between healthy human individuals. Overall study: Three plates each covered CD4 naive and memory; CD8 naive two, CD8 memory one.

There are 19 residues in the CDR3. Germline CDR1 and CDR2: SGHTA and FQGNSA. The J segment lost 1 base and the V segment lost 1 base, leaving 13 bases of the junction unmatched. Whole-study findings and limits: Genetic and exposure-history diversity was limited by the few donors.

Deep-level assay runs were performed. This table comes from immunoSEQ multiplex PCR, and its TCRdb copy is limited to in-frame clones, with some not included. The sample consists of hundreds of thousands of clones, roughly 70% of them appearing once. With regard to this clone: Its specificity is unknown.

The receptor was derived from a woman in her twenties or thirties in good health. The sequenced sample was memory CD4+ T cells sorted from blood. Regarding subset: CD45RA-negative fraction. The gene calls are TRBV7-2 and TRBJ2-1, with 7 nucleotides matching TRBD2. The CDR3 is CASSLVRQVLAPSYNEQFF. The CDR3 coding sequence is TGTGCCAGCAGCTTAGTCCGCCAGGTACTAGCGCCTTCCTACAATGAGCAGTTCTTC.